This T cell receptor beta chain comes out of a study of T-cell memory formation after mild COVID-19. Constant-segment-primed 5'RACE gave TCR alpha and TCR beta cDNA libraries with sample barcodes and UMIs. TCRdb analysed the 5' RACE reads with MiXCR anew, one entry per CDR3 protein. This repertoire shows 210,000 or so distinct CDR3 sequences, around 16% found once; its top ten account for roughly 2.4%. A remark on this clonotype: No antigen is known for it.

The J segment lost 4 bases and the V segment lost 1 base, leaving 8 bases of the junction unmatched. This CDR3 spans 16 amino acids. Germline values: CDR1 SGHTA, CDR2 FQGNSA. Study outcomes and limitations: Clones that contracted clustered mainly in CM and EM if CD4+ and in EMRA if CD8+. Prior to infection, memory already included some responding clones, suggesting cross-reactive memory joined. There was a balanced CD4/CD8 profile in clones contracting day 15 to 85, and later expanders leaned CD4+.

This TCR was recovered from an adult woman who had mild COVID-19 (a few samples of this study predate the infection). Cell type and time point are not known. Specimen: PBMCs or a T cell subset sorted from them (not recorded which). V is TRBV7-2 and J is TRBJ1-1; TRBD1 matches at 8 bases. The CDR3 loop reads CASSLDGGRGRTEAFF. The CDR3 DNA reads TGTGCCAGCAGCTTAGATGGGGGCAGGGGGCGCACTGAAGCTTTCTTT.